One sample yielded the 21 T cell receptor beta chains listed below, sequenced in a study of blood T cell repertoires in COVID-19. Clones were sequenced by immunoSEQ multiplex PCR, and TCRdb holds only the in-frame ones, with some missing. The sample holds around 280,000 clones; almost 90% are singletons and the top ten take around 1.7%. Specimen: PBMCs or T cells enriched from blood (not recorded which). These receptors were obtained from a woman under 30 with acute COVID-19.

The chain is built from TRBV21-1 and TRBJ2-7; the table's TRBD1 call for D was not verified on the DNA. TRBV21-1 represents a pseudogene. This CDR3 spans 15 amino acids. CDR3: CASKPDREVAYEQYF. The CDR3 DNA reads TGTGCCAGCAAACCGGACAGGGAGGTTGCTTACGAGCAGTACTTC.

V and J are TRBV18 and TRBJ1-1; 7 nucleotides match TRBD1. V trimming: 3 bases; J trimming: 4 bases; junction bases outside the gene matches: 11. Germline CDR1 is KGHSH and CDR2 is LQKENI. The CDR3 is made up of 16 amino acids. The CDR3 DNA follows: TGTGCCAGCTCACCCGACAGGGCCGGGACGAGCACTGAAGCTTTCTTT. It specifies CASSPDRAGTSTEAFF.

Remarks on this clone: The junction differs from germline at one of its ends, possibly a read error. The CDR3 sequence is CASSPQGRRTYDEQFF. The CDR3 nucleotides read TGTGCCAGCAGCCCCCAGGGGCGGAGGACCTACGATGAGCAGTTCTTC. This chain links TRBV7-9 with TRBJ2-1; D is perhaps TRBD1 (6 bases). Per the germline V gene, CDR1 is SEHNR and CDR2 is FQNEAQ (reference sequence). CDR3 length: 16 residues.

The chain has TRBV29-1 and TRBJ1-4; D not resolved. Between the trimmed V and J ends, which lost 4 bases and 6 bases, there was a span of 9 bases. Per the germline V gene, CDR1 is SQVTM and CDR2 is ANQGSEA. The CDR3 length is 12 residues. This chain's CDR3 is CSVGGLHEKLFF. CDR3 DNA: TGCAGCGTTGGAGGGTTGCATGAAAAACTGTTTTTT.

In this sample, this clone turned up once. The V gene is TRBV3-1 (or the pseudogene TRBV3-2), the J gene TRBJ2-7; 16 positions agree with TRBD2. Unmatched junction bases numbered 10, after V lost 0 bases and J lost 2 bases. Germline CDR1 reads LGHDT; CDR2 reads YNNKEL (reference sequence). There are 20 residues in the CDR3. The CDR3 DNA sequence: TGTGCCAGCAGCCAAGACCCCTTCCCGGGACTAGCGGGAGGGCCCTACGAGCAGTACTTC. Its translation is CASSQDPFPGLAGGPYEQYF.

This sequence joins TRBV27 and TRBJ2-7, with 10 bases lining up with TRBD2. Unmatched junction bases numbered 7, after V lost 8 bases and J lost 3 bases. The CDR3 covers 14 residues. Per germline, CDR1 MNHEY and CDR2 SMNVEV (reference sequence). CDR3 coding DNA: TGTGCCAGCCCTTCGGTAGCGGGAGGCTACGAGCAGTACTTC. This gives the protein CASPSVAGGYEQYF.

This chain joins TRBV9 and TRBJ1-5, with D tentatively TRBD1 (5 bases). The CDR3 length is 13 residues. The germline V gene encodes CDR1 SGDLS and CDR2 YYNGEE. V lost 4 bases and J lost 7, with 12 bases in between. In DNA form, the CDR3 reads TGTGCCAGCAGCCTCCTGGGGGGACAGCCCCAGCATTTT. This gives the protein CASSLLGGQPQHF. The full variable domain, completed using reference TRBV9 and TRBJ1-5, is DSGVTQTPKHLITATGQRVTLRCSPRSGDLSVYWYQQSLDQGLQFLIQYYNGEERAKGNILERFSAQQFPDLHSELNLSSLELGDSALYFCASSLLGGQPQHFGDGTRLSIL.

Remarks on this clone: Compared with germline, one end of the junction differs, possibly owing to a read error. The genes are TRBV7-7 and TRBJ2-2; D unclear. Per the germline V gene, CDR1 is SSHAT and CDR2 is FNYEAQ (reference sequence). The CDR3 is made up of 14 amino acids. CDR3 region: CASSLDLSSRELFF. The DNA for the CDR3 is TGTGCTAGCAGCTTAGATCTGAGTTCCCGGGAGCTGTTTTTT.

The rearrangement links TRBV19 to TRBJ1-5, with 7 bases identical to TRBD1. Germline values: CDR1 LNHDA, CDR2 SQIVND (reference sequence). The CDR3 runs 15 residues. Losses at the gene ends were 4 bases for V and 0 bases for J; bases not matched to a gene: 3. The CDR3 coding sequence is TGTGCCAGTAGTAAAAAGGGGGCTAGCAATCAGCCCCAGCATTTT. Its protein product is CASSKKGASNQPQHF.

This clone was observed a single time. This rearrangement joins TRBV6-5 to TRBJ1-1, with 9 bases lining up with TRBD1. Trimming at V came to 0 bases and at J to 3 bases, leaving 5 bases not matched to a gene. Germline V lookup: CDR1 MNHEY, CDR2 SVGAGI. The CDR3 consists of 16 residues. Written as DNA, the CDR3 is TGTGCCAGCAGTTACTCGGGACAGGGTTCGTACACTGAAGCTTTCTTT. The encoded protein is CASSYSGQGSYTEAFF.

The V gene is TRBV7-9, the J gene TRBJ2-2; possibly TRBD1 for D (5 bases). Trimming cost V 5 bases and J 0 bases, with 19 bases left between them. There are 18 residues in the CDR3. Germline CDR1 and CDR2: SEHNR and FQNEAQ (reference sequence). The CDR3 DNA follows: TGTGCCAGCAGCAACACAGGACGAGTCTCCCCGAACACCGGGGAGCTGTTTTTT. Protein: CASSNTGRVSPNTGELFF.

The chain couples TRBV2 to TRBJ2-7, with 9 bases matching TRBD1. This CDR3 is 13 amino acids long. Losses at the gene ends were 6 bases for V and 3 bases for J; bases not matched to a gene: 3. Germline V gene sequence: CDR1 SNHLY, CDR2 FYNNEI. The CDR3 protein is CASRRQGVYEQYF. In nucleotides, the CDR3 is TGTGCCAGCAGGAGACAGGGGGTCTACGAGCAGTACTTC.

The gene calls are TRBV27 and TRBJ1-1, with D hard to call. CDR3 length: 13 amino acids. The germline V gene has CDR1 MNHEY and CDR2 SMNVEV (reference sequence). The germline V and J ends were trimmed by 2 bases and 1 base, with 5 bases remaining between them. Here the CDR3 DNA reads TGTGCCAGCAGTTTAAGAGAGAACACTGAAGCTTTCTTT. Its protein product is CASSLRENTEAFF.

The V gene is TRBV5-5, the J gene TRBJ2-7, with 14 nucleotides matching TRBD2. The germline V gene has CDR1 SGHKS and CDR2 YYEKEE (reference sequence). This CDR3 has 19 residues. V shed 4 bases and J 2 bases; nucleotides not matched to a gene: 14. DNA for the CDR3: TGTGCCAGCAGCAAACTACCCGGGACTAGCGGGAGTTCCACCTACGAGCAGTACTTC. Amino acid sequence: CASSKLPGTSGSSTYEQYF.

J is TRBJ1-2 and V is TRBV6-4; D not resolved. Trimming took 6 bases from V and 4 from J, leaving 12 bases between them. The germline V gene encodes CDR1 MRHNA and CDR2 SNTAGT. This CDR3 contains 13 residues. CDR3 sequence: CASSPEVGYGYTF. CDR3 nucleotide sequence: TGTGCCAGCAGCCCCGAGGTGGGCTATGGCTACACCTTC.

The sample holds one count of this clone. The V and J genes are TRBV15 and TRBJ1-2; 9 nucleotides line up with TRBD1. The CDR3 has 13 residues. Germline trimming cut 3 bases from V and 4 bases from J; bases unmatched to any gene: 0. Germline values: CDR1 LNHNV, CDR2 YYDKDF (reference sequence). For the CDR3, the DNA is TGTGCCACCAGCAGGGGACAGGGCTATGGCTACACCTTC. Translating gives CATSRGQGYGYTF.

The genes are TRBV5-1 and TRBJ2-1; 8 bases line up with TRBD2. The CDR3 totals 16 residues. The germline V gene encodes CDR1 SGHRS and CDR2 YFSETQ. V lost 0 bases and J lost 9; bases outside the gene matches: 11. In DNA form, the CDR3 reads TGCGCCAGCAGCTTGGTGTCTGGGACTAGTGAGCTTGAGCAGTTCTTC. Amino acids: CASSLVSGTSELEQFF.

The chain couples TRBV19 to TRBJ1-2; TRBD1 aligns across 7 bases. CDR3 length equals 13 residues. Germline-derived CDR1 and CDR2 are LNHDA and SQIVND (reference sequence). The J segment lost 7 bases and the V segment lost 6 bases, leaving 8 bases of the junction unmatched. Here the CDR3 DNA reads TGTGCCAGTAGGACGGACAGGTTTGGTGGCTACACCTTC. This gives the protein CASRTDRFGGYTF. Full variable domain (rest looked up from reference TRBV19 and TRBJ1-2): DGGITQSPKYLFRKEGQNVTLSCEQNLNHDAMYWYRQDPGQGLRLIYYSQIVNDFQKGDIAEGYSVSREKKESFPLTVTSAQKNPTAFYLCASRTDRFGGYTFGSGTRLTVV.

This chain joins TRBV9 and TRBJ2-1, with D uncertain. The CDR3 totals 14 residues. Between the trimmed V and J ends, which lost 3 bases and 4 bases, there was a span of 11 bases. Germline CDR1 reads SGDLS; CDR2 reads YYNGEE. The CDR3 bases are TGTGCCAGCAGCGCGGGTCGCGGTTACAATGAGCAGTTCTTC. Its translation: CASSAGRGYNEQFF.

V is TRBV5-1 and J is TRBJ1-1; a possible D gene is TRBD1 (5 bases). Germline-derived CDR1 and CDR2 are SGHRS and YFSETQ. Trimming stripped 4 bases from V and 5 bases from J, with 12 bases between. The CDR3 covers 13 residues. CDR3 in amino acids: CASSPQEGTEAFF. The CDR3 nucleotides are TGCGCCAGCAGCCCGCAGGAGGGGACTGAAGCTTTCTTT.

The rearrangement uses TRBV19 and TRBJ2-5, with 11 nucleotides matching TRBD2. The length of the CDR3 is 17 residues. V gave up 5 bases and J gave up 5 bases; unmatched junction bases: 13. Germline CDR1 reads LNHDA; CDR2 reads SQIVND (reference sequence). CDR3 amino acids: CASSVSTSGVLEETQYF. DNA of the CDR3: TGTGCCAGTAGTGTCTCGACTAGCGGGGTCCTAGAGGAGACCCAGTACTTC.